The 17 T cell receptor beta chains presented below share a single source sample, sequenced in a study of PD-1 blockade in classical Hodgkin lymphoma. The time point was: cycle 4 day 1 (C4D1), after less than seven weeks of nivolumab. All patients relapsed after autologous stem cell transplantation, and brentuximab vedotin exposure varied. Applied to thawed PBMCs, magnetic negative selection was the method used to isolate CD8+ T cells. Clones were read by immunoSEQ multiplex PCR, and TCRdb kept only the in-frame ones, dropping some. The sample lists 4,900 or so clones; approximately 62% were seen once. The sample here was CD8+ T cells from blood, taken before the fourth cycle of nivolumab. These receptors were collected from a human donor with classical Hodgkin lymphoma.

The genes are TRBV6-1 and TRBJ2-5, with D maybe TRBD2 (6 bases). The V end lost 1 base, the J end lost 4 bases, and 10 bases lay between the germline ends. CDR1 and CDR2 (germline): MNHNS, SASEGT. CDR3 length equals 14 residues. The DNA for the CDR3 is TGTGCCAGCAGTGAAGTTCCCGGGGGAGAGACCCAGTACTTC. Its translation: CASSEVPGGETQYF.

This clone was seen a handful of times. The genes are TRBV2 and TRBJ2-1, with a possible D match to TRBD2 (5 bases). Germline V gene lookup returns CDR1 SNHLY and CDR2 FYNNEI. V was cut by 2 bases and J by 5 bases, with 13 bases left in between. This CDR3 has 15 amino acids. The CDR3 is CASSEFTGMDNEQFF. For the CDR3, the DNA is TGTGCCAGCAGTGAATTCACGGGAATGGACAATGAGCAGTTCTTC.

This chain uses TRBV5-4 with TRBJ2-1; 14 nucleotides align to TRBD2. The J segment lost 9 bases and the V segment lost 4 bases, leaving 6 bases of the junction unmatched. The CDR3 is 15 residues long. The germline V gene encodes CDR1 SGHNT and CDR2 YYREEE (reference sequence). The CDR3 DNA sequence: TGTGCCAGCAGCCAAGGGACTAGCGGGAGCTTTGAGCAGTTCTTC. Its protein product is CASSQGTSGSFEQFF.

This clone came up a few times. This rearrangement joins TRBV12-5 to TRBJ1-1; 9 nucleotides align to TRBD1. The CDR3 contains 13 residues. V lost 6 bases and J lost 4; bases outside the gene matches: 3. Germline V gene sequence: CDR1 LGHNT, CDR2 FRNRAP. This CDR3 is CASGMTGGTEAFF. CDR3 coding DNA: TGTGCTAGTGGCATGACAGGGGGCACTGAAGCTTTCTTT.

J is TRBJ2-1 and V is TRBV5-5; TRBD2 aligns across 9 bases. The germline CDR1 and CDR2 sequences are SGHKS and YYEKEE (reference sequence). The CDR3 spans 15 residues. V dropped 4 bases and J dropped 4; count of bases not matched to a gene: 6. The CDR3 nucleotides read TGTGCCAGCAGCATACAGGGACTAGCATACAATGAGCAGTTCTTC. Translation gives CASSIQGLAYNEQFF.

The chain carries TRBV2 and TRBJ1-2; D unresolved. Germline CDR1 and CDR2: SNHLY and FYNNEI. Trimming pared 4 bases from V and 0 bases from J, leaving 12 bases between. The CDR3 extends over 15 amino acids. This CDR3 reads CASSAGLGANYGYTF. In DNA, the CDR3 is TGTGCCAGCAGTGCTGGGCTTGGAGCTAACTATGGCTACACCTTC.

V usage is TRBV6-1 and J usage is TRBJ2-7, with D perhaps TRBD1 (6 bases). CDR3 length: 13 residues. Germline values: CDR1 MNHNS, CDR2 SASEGT. Between the trimmed V and J ends, which lost 4 bases and 0 bases, there was a span of 7 bases. CDR3 residues: CASSGTASYEQYF. DNA of the CDR3: TGTGCCAGCAGTGGGACAGCCTCCTACGAGCAGTACTTC.

This clone was seen a handful of times. The same CDR3 arises from other DNA sequences in this sample as well. This sequence joins TRBV19 and TRBJ1-5; D gene ambiguous. There are 15 residues in the CDR3. Germline V gene lookup returns CDR1 LNHDA and CDR2 SQIVND (reference sequence). V shed 1 base and J shed 1 base, with 8 bases lying between them. The CDR3 protein is CASSIGLASNQPQHF. The CDR3 coding sequence is TGTGCCAGTAGTATAGGTTTGGCCAGCAATCAGCCCCAGCATTTT.

The V and J genes are TRBV9 and TRBJ2-3; D may correspond to TRBD1 or TRBD2 (7 bases each). CDR1 and CDR2 (germline): SGDLS, YYNGEE. The CDR3 runs 16 residues. Trimming stripped 3 bases from V and 4 bases from J, with 18 bases between. This chain's CDR3 is CASSGDSGEAADTQYF. DNA of the CDR3: TGTGCCAGCAGCGGGGACAGCGGGGAGGCTGCAGATACGCAGTATTTT. Drawing the rest from reference TRBV9 and TRBJ2-3, the complete variable domain is DSGVTQTPKHLITATGQRVTLRCSPRSGDLSVYWYQQSLDQGLQFLIQYYNGEERAKGNILERFSAQQFPDLHSELNLSSLELGDSALYFCASSGDSGEAADTQYFGPGTRLTVL.

V is TRBV27 and J is TRBJ1-4; no definite D call. Germline V lookup: CDR1 MNHEY, CDR2 SMNVEV (reference sequence). Trimming removed 5 bases at V and 3 bases at J, with 16 bases between. The CDR3 is made up of 16 amino acids. The CDR3 is CASSRSPWDSNEKLFF. For the CDR3, the DNA is TGTGCCAGCAGTCGTTCCCCCTGGGATTCTAATGAAAAACTGTTTTTT.

The chain links TRBV27 to TRBJ2-1, with 7 bases aligning to TRBD2. Trimming cost V 1 base and J 9 bases; bases outside gene matches: 9. The CDR3 has 15 amino acids. The V gene's germline CDR1 is MNHEY and CDR2 SMNVEV (reference sequence). DNA for the CDR3: TGTGCCAGCAGTTTATTGGCGGGAGAGAGGATTGAGCAGTTCTTC. The encoded protein is CASSLLAGERIEQFF.

This clone is large within its sample. This chain connects TRBV19 to TRBJ2-7, with 12 positions matching TRBD2. The CDR3 contains 16 residues. Germline V gene sequence: CDR1 LNHDA, CDR2 SQIVND (reference sequence). Unmatched junction bases numbered 3, after V lost 1 base and J lost 2 bases. CDR3 sequence reads: CASSIGTSGAAYEQYF. The CDR3 DNA sequence: TGTGCCAGTAGTATAGGGACTAGCGGGGCAGCCTACGAGCAGTACTTC.

The J gene is TRBJ2-1, the V gene TRBV7-9, with 8 positions matching TRBD1. Germline CDR1 and CDR2: SEHNR and FQNEAQ (reference sequence). The CDR3 covers 14 residues. V shed 4 bases and J 9 bases; nucleotides not matched to a gene: 8. The CDR3 loop is CASSYMQGAAEQFF. For the CDR3, the DNA is TGTGCCAGCAGCTATATGCAGGGGGCAGCTGAGCAGTTCTTC.

The chain links TRBV12-5 to TRBJ2-1; no firm D call. V lost 4 bases and J 8 bases, leaving 9 bases between the germline ends. The CDR3 is made up of 12 amino acids. Germline V gene sequence: CDR1 LGHNT, CDR2 FRNRAP. CDR3 bases: TGTGCTAGTGGTTCCTCGTCCCATGAGCAGTTCTTC. Translating gives CASGSSSHEQFF.

This clone was recorded a few times. V and J are TRBV5-6 and TRBJ2-3; weak D call: TRBD1 (6 bases). V shed 4 bases and J shed 1 base, with 13 bases lying between them. Germline values: CDR1 SGHDT, CDR2 YYEEEE. This CDR3 has 15 amino acids. CDR3 DNA: TGTGCCAGCAGCCGTTTTCCAGGGGGCACAGATACGCAGTATTTT. It yields the protein CASSRFPGGTDTQYF.

The chain links TRBV25-1 to TRBJ2-1; D is unresolved. This CDR3 has 14 residues. Trimming shortened V by 8 bases and J by 0 bases, and 11 bases separated the two germline ends. Germline CDR1 is MGHDK and CDR2 is SYGVNS. The CDR3 region is CASLQVFSYNEQFF. The CDR3 coding sequence is TGTGCCAGCCTCCAGGTCTTCTCCTACAATGAGCAGTTCTTC.

The chain combines TRBV9 with TRBJ2-7, with 10 bases that match TRBD1. Germline V gene lookup returns CDR1 SGDLS and CDR2 YYNGEE. CDR3 length equals 16 residues. The V and J ends lost 0 bases and 1 base, in that order; junction bases with no gene match: 4. In DNA form, the CDR3 reads TGTGCCAGCAGCGTAGAATCGGGACAGGGGTCCTACGAGCAGTACTTC. This encodes CASSVESGQGSYEQYF.